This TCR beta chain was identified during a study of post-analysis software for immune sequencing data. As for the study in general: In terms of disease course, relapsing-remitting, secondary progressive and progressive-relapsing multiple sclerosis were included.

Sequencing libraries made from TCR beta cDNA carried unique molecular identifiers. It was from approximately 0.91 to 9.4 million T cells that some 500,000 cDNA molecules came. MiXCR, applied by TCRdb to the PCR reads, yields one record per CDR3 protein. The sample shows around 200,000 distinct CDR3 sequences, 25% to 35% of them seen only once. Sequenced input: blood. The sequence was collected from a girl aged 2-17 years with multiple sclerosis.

CDR3 sequence (DNA): TGTGCCAGCAGCTCTCTAGGACAGGCGAACACTGAAGCTTTCTTT. Translation gives CASSSLGQANTEAFF. J is TRBJ1-1 and V is TRBV7-3; TRBD1 aligns across 7 bases. Trimming cost V 4 bases and J 1 base; bases outside gene matches: 6. The germline gives CDR1 SGHTA, CDR2 FQGTGA. The CDR3 spans 15 residues.